The 10 T cell receptor beta chains given below trace back to one sample, sequenced in a study of monozygotic twins with inflammatory bowel disease. With the 5' RACE reads reprocessed, TCRdb shows one record per CDR3 protein and no DNA. This sample's clone table lists 300,000 to 400,000 distinct CDR3 sequences. Material: blood. These receptor sequences come from a human donor with ulcerative colitis or Crohn's disease, or a healthy co-twin of an affected twin (not recorded which).

The chain recombines TRBV9 with TRBJ2-1; the TCRdb D gene call, TRBD1, has no DNA to confirm it. Germline CDR1 SGDLS, CDR2 YYNGEE. The CDR3 runs to 18 residues. The CDR3 reads CASSVGPPGTGSGNEQFF.

The V and J genes are TRBV10-3 and TRBJ1-1. CDR3 length equals 12 residues. In germline, CDR1 is ENHRY, CDR2 SYGVKD. CDR3: CAISESRFEAFF.

The V gene is TRBV5-5, the J gene TRBJ2-7; absent DNA, TCRdb's TRBD1 call cannot be checked. The germline V gene encodes CDR1 SGHKS and CDR2 YYEKEE (reference sequence). The length of the CDR3 is 12 residues. The CDR3 sequence is CASSAQGYEQYF.

The chain carries TRBV4-1 and TRBJ2-1; the D call from TCRdb, TRBD1, cannot be confirmed without DNA. CDR1 MGHRA and CDR2 YSYEKL come from the germline V gene. The CDR3 contains 17 residues. The CDR3 reads CASSQDFGIRFPNEQFF.

The chain joins TRBV10-1 to TRBJ1-1; as DNA is missing, the TRBD1 call by TCRdb cannot be tested. This CDR3 has 13 amino acids. In germline, CDR1 is WNHNN, CDR2 SYGVQD (reference sequence). The CDR3 is CASSESGRGETFF.

The chain joins TRBV20-1 to TRBJ1-4. CDR1 and CDR2 (germline): DFQATT, SNEGSKA (reference sequence). This CDR3 contains 12 residues. The chain's CDR3 is CSARSWSEKLFF.

The rearrangement links TRBV12-3 or TRBV12-4 to TRBJ2-1; TCRdb's D call, TRBD1, is unchecked because there is no DNA. The CDR3 extends over 15 amino acids. Here the CDR3 reads CASSLGTGNHNEQFF.

The genes are TRBV6-5 and TRBJ2-1; TCRdb gives TRBD2 as the D gene, but with no DNA this cannot be confirmed. Germline CDR1 and CDR2: MNHEY and SVGAGI. The CDR3 sequence is 14 residues long. The CDR3 region is CASSWGLAGREQFF.

The V call is TRBV20-1, the J call TRBJ2-2. The V gene's germline CDR1 is DFQATT and CDR2 SNEGSKA (reference sequence). This CDR3 is built from 11 residues. CDR3 in amino acids: CSALHTGELFF.

The chain carries TRBV11-2 and TRBJ2-5; without DNA, the TCRdb call of TRBD2 cannot be checked. Germline V gene data show CDR1 as SGHAT and CDR2 as FQNNGV. This CDR3 is built from 14 residues. This CDR3 is CASSLQGLVETQYF.